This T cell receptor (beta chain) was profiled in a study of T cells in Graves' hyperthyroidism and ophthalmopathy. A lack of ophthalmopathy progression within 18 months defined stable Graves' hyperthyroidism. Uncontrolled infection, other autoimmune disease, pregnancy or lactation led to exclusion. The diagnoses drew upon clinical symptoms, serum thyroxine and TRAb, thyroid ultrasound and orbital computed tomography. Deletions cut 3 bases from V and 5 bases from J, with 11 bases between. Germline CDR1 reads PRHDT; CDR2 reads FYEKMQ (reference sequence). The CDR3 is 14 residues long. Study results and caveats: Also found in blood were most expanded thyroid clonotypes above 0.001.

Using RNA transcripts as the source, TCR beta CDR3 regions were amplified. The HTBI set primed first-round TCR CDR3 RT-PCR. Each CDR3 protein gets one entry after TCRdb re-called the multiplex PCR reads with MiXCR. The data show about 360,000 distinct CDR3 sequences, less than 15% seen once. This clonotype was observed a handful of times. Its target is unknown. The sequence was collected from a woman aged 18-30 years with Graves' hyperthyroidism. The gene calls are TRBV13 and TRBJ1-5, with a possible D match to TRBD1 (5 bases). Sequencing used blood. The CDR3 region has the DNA TGTGCCAGCAGCTTCGGCAGGGCCCATCAGCCCCAGCATTTT. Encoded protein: CASSFGRAHQPQHF.